In this sample, the clone carrying this TCR beta chain turned up many times. Its antigen remains unidentified. The data derive from a study of regulatory T cells in long-lasting Graves disease. Overall study results and limits: Under persistent disease, TRBV28, TRBJ1-2 and TRBJ2-5 were used preferentially.

The CDR3 consists of 14 residues. Trimming removed 5 bases from V and 3 bases from J; junction bases left unmatched: 6. CDR1 and CDR2 from the germline V gene are MNHNS and SASEGT. Time point of the sample: persistent/refractory GD, antithyroid drugs over 5 years with positive TRAb. Preparation of the TCR library used RNA extracted from PBMCs. Nine milliliters of peripheral blood were taken and placed in EDTA tubes. Libraries of TCR beta came from iRepertoire HTBI primers plus Arm-PCR of CDR3 regions. TCRdb called the multiplex PCR reads again in MiXCR, with one record for every CDR3 protein. The sample yields over 650,000 distinct CDR3 sequences, 25% to 30% seen once.

The clonotype comes from a female donor with Graves disease. This chain joins TRBV6-1 and TRBJ2-7, with TRBD1 identical over 8 bases. The input for sequencing was peripheral blood mononuclear cells (PBMCs), taken when the disease was refractory, from a patient treated with antithyroid drugs. CDR3 coding DNA: TGTGCCAGCAGTACCCGGACAGGGAGCTACGAGCAGTACTTC. Translation gives CASSTRTGSYEQYF.